This T cell receptor (beta chain) was sequenced for a study of blood T cell repertoires in COVID-19. Methods used by the authors: Nucleated cell counts were estimated from reference gene primer amplification. Profiled with immunoSEQ multiplex PCR; TCRdb holds only in-frame clones, not every one. The V and J calls and clone size were taken over from that table, and D and trimming were inferred from the DNA. This table has fewer than 150,000 clones, under 85% appearing once. Germline V lookup: CDR1 SQVTM, CDR2 ANQGSEA. The CDR3 covers 12 residues. V lost 4 bases and J 1 base, leaving 8 bases between the germline ends.

The sequenced material came from peripheral blood. The chain employs TRBV29-1 and TRBJ2-7, with D unresolved. This receptor was taken from an elderly woman in a cohort sampled during active or convalescent COVID-19. In DNA form, the CDR3 reads TGCAGCGTTGTTTCGGGTTCCTACGAGCAGTACTTC. Translated, it gives CSVVSGSYEQYF.